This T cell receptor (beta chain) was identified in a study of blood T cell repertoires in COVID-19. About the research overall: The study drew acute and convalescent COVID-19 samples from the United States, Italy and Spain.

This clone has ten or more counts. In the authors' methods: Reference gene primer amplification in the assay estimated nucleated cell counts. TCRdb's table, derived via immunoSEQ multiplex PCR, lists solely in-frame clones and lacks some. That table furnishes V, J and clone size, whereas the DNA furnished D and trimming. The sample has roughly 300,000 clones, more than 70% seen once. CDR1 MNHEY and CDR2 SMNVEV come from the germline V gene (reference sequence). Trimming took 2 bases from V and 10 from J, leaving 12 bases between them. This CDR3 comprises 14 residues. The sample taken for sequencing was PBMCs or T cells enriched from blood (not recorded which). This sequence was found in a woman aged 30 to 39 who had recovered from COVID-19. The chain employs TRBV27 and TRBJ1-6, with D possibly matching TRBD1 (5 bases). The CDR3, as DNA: TGTGCCAGCAGTTTAGGAGGGTCAGGGTCACCCCTCCACTTT. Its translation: CASSLGGSGSPLHF.